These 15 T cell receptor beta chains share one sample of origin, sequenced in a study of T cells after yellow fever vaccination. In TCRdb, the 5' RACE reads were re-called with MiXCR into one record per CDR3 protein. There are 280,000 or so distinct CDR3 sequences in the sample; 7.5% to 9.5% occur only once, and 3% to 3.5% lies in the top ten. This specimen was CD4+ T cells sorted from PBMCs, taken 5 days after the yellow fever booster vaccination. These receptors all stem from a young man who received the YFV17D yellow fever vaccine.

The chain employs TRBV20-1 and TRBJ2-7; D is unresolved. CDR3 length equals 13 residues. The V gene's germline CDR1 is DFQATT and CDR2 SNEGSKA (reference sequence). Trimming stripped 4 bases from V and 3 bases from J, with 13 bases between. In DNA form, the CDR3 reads TGCAGTGCTACAGGAGTCCGGCACTACGAGCAGTACTTC. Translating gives CSATGVRHYEQYF.

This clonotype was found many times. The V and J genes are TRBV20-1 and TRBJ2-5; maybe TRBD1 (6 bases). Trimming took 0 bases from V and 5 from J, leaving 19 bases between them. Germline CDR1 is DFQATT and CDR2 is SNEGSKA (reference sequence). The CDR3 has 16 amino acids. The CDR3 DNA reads TGCAGTGCTAGAGATCCCCTAGTGGGGGCGGGTGAGACCCAGTACTTC. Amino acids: CSARDPLVGAGETQYF.

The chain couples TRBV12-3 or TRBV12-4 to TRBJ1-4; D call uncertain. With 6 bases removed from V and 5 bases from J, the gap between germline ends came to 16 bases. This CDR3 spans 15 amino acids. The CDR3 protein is CASRIYQDRNEKLFF. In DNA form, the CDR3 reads TGTGCCAGCAGAATCTATCAGGATAGGAATGAAAAACTGTTTTTT.

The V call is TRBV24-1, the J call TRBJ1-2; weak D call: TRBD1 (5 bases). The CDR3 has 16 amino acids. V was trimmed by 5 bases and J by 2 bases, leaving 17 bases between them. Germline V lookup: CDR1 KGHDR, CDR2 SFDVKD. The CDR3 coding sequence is TGTGCCACCAGTGGGATCCGCCAGGGTCTCAACTATGGCTACACCTTC. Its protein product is CATSGIRQGLNYGYTF.

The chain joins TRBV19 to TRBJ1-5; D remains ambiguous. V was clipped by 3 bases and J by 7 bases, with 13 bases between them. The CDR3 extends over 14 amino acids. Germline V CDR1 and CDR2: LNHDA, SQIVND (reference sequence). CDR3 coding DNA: TGTGCCAGTAGTATCGACACCCGCAGGCAGCCCCAGCATTTT. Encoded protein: CASSIDTRRQPQHF. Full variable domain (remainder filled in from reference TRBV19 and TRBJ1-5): DGGITQSPKYLFRKEGQNVTLSCEQNLNHDAMYWYRQDPGQGLRLIYYSQIVNDFQKGDIAEGYSVSREKKESFPLTVTSAQKNPTAFYLCASSIDTRRQPQHFGDGTRLSIL.

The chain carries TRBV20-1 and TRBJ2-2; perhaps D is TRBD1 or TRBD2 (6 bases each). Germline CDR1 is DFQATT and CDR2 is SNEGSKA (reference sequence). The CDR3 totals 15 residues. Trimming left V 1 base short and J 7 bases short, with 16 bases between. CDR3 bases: TGCAGTGCTAGAGCCGGGGGCCCGGTCGGCGGGGAGCTGTTTTTT. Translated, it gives CSARAGGPVGGELFF.

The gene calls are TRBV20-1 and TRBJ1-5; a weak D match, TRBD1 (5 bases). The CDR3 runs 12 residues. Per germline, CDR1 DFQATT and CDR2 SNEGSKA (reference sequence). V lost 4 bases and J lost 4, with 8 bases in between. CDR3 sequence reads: CSAKRGNQPQHF. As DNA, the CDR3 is TGCAGTGCTAAAAGGGGAAATCAGCCCCAGCATTTT.

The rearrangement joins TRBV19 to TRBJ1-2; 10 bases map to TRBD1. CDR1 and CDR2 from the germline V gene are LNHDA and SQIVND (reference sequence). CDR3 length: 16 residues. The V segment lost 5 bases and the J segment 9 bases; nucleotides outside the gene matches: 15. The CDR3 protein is CASSPWGQGTKSSYTF. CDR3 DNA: TGTGCCAGTAGTCCCTGGGGACAGGGGACGAAGTCGAGCTACACCTTC.

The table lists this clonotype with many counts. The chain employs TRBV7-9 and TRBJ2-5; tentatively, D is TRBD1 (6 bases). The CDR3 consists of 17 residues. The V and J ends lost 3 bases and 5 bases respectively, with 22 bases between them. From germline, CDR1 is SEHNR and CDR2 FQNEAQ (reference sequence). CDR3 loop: CASSFPRQDPLRETQYF. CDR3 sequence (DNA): TGTGCCAGCAGCTTTCCGAGACAGGACCCCCTCAGGGAGACCCAGTACTTC.

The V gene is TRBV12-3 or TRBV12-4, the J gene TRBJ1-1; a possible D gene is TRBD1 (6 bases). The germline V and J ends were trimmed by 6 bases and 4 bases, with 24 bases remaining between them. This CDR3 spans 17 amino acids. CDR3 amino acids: CASRSDSYLQSVTEAFF. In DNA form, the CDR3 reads TGTGCCAGCAGATCGGACAGCTACCTACAGTCGGTCACTGAAGCTTTCTTT.

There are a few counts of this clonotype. The CDR3 region is CASSVGRRSYEQYF. The CDR3 DNA sequence: TGTGCCAGCAGCGTAGGTCGAAGAAGCTACGAGCAGTACTTC. The rearrangement joins TRBV9 to TRBJ2-7, with D unclear. This CDR3 spans 14 amino acids. Germline V CDR1 and CDR2: SGDLS, YYNGEE. V was shortened by 0 bases and J by 3 bases, with 10 bases between the two germline ends. The entire variable domain, with the rest obtained from reference TRBV9 and TRBJ2-7, is as follows: DSGVTQTPKHLITATGQRVTLRCSPRSGDLSVYWYQQSLDQGLQFLIQYYNGEERAKGNILERFSAQQFPDLHSELNLSSLELGDSALYFCASSVGRRSYEQYFGPGTRLTVT.

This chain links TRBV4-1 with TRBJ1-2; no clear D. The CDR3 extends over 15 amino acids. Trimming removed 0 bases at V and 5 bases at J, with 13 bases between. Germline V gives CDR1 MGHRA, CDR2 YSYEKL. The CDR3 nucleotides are TGCGCCAGCAGCCAAGAGGGCCCCGGATCTTATGGCTACACCTTC. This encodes CASSQEGPGSYGYTF.

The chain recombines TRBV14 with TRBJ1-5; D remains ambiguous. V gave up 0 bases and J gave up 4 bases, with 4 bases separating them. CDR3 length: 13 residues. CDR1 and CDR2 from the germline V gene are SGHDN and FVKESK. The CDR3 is CASSQDHNQPQHF. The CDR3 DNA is TGTGCCAGCAGCCAAGATCATAATCAGCCCCAGCATTTT.

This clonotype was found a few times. The CDR3 nucleotides read TGTGCCGGGTCAGGGAGGACCACCGGGGAGCTGTTTTTT. Its protein product is CAGSGRTTGELFF. The gene calls are TRBV12-3 or TRBV12-4 and TRBJ2-2, with D maybe TRBD2 (6 bases). The CDR3 is made up of 13 amino acids. Trimming removed 11 bases at V and 4 bases at J, with 14 bases between.

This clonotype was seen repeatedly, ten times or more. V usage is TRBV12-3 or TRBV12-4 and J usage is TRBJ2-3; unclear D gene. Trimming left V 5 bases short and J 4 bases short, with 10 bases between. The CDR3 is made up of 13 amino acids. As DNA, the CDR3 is TGTGCCAGCAGTCCCGGTGGGGCAGATACGCAGTATTTT. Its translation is CASSPGGADTQYF.